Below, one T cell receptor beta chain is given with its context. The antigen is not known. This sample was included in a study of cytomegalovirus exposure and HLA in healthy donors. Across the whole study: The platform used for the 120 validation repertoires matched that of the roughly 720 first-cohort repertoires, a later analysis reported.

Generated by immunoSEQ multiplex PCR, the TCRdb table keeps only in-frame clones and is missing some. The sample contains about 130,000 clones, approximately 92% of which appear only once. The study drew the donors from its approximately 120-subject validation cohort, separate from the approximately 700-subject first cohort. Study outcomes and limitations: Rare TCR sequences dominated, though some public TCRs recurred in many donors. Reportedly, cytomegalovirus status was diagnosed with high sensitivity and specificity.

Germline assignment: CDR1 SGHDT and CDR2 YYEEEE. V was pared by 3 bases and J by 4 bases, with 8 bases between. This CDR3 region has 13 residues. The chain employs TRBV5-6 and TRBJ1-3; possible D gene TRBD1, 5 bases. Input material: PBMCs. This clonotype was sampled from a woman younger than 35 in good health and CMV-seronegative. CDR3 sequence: CASSSRGGNTIYF. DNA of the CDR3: TGTGCCAGCAGCTCGCGGGGCGGAAACACCATATATTTT.